The 28 T cell receptor beta chains in this list originate from one sample, sequenced in a study of OX40 agonist ivuxolimab in advanced cancers. Library prep was done by the immunoSEQ multiplex PCR assay. The clones in this table, taken by TCRdb from immuneACCESS, are in-frame only. Not every clone is retained; where verified, under half of the shortfall comes from an unresolved V gene, and the cause of the rest is unknown. Present in this sample are about 79,000 clones, about 90% of which were seen just once. The top ten clones comprise around 0.35% of the sample. Sequences were derived from CD4+ or CD8+ T cells sorted from blood, sampled in a trial of the OX40 agonist ivuxolimab. The receptors stem from an adult with an advanced solid tumor such as melanoma, head and neck, liver or kidney cancer.

This sequence joins TRBV6-1 and TRBJ1-4; D uncertain. Germline V gene sequence: CDR1 MNHNS, CDR2 SASEGT. The CDR3 consists of 14 residues. Trimming left V 5 bases short and J 0 bases short, with 7 bases between. CDR3 sequence reads: CASSRDSTNEKLFF. CDR3 DNA sequence: TGTGCCAGCAGTCGGGATTCAACTAATGAAAAACTGTTTTTT.

The chain joins TRBV18 to TRBJ1-5, with unresolved D. The CDR3 is made up of 15 amino acids. V was pared by 6 bases and J by 1 base, with 13 bases between. Germline lookup yields CDR1 KGHSH and CDR2 LQKENI. CDR3 sequence: CASSPGEGSNQPQHF. The DNA for the CDR3 is TGTGCCAGCTCTCCCGGGGAGGGAAGCAATCAGCCCCAGCATTTT.

The V and J genes are TRBV2 and TRBJ1-2, with D possibly TRBD1 on 5 matching bases. This CDR3 contains 15 residues. Germline CDR1 and CDR2: SNHLY and FYNNEI. Trimming shortened V by 6 bases and J by 6 bases, and 20 bases separated the two germline ends. The CDR3 DNA sequence: TGTGCCAGCAGCCCGAGGGGAGGGAGGGGTGATGGCTACACCTTC. Its protein is CASSPRGGRGDGYTF.

The table lists this clone with a few counts. The V call is TRBV28, the J call TRBJ2-1, with D tentatively TRBD1 or TRBD2 (6 bases each). The V and J ends lost 7 bases and 0 bases respectively, with 13 bases between them. This CDR3 is built from 15 residues. CDR1 and CDR2 from the germline V gene are MDHEN and SYDVKM. CDR3 sequence reads: CASKRGHSSYNEQFF. The CDR3, as DNA: TGTGCCAGCAAACGGGGGCATAGCTCCTACAATGAGCAGTTCTTC.

V and J are TRBV27 and TRBJ1-2; TRBD1 is a possible D gene (6 bases). Germline CDR1 reads MNHEY; CDR2 reads SMNVEV (reference sequence). CDR3 length: 14 residues. V gave up 2 bases and J gave up 8 bases, with 15 bases separating them. CDR3 region: CASSLTGQTKGYTF. The CDR3, as DNA: TGTGCCAGCAGTTTAACAGGGCAGACTAAGGGCTACACCTTC.

This rearrangement joins TRBV5-1 to TRBJ1-2; possible D gene TRBD1, 6 bases. Germline V gene sequence: CDR1 SGHRS, CDR2 YFSETQ. Deletions cut 2 bases from V and 6 bases from J, with 11 bases between. The CDR3 is 13 amino acids. CDR3 amino acids: CASSLSGEDGYTF. The CDR3 nucleotides are TGCGCCAGCAGCTTATCAGGGGAGGATGGCTACACCTTC.

This clone was observed a few times. The V call is TRBV6-6, the J call TRBJ1-6; possible D gene TRBD1, 5 bases. The CDR3 spans 16 residues. Germline V CDR1 and CDR2: MNHNY, SVGAGI (reference sequence). Trimming left V 2 bases short and J 6 bases short, with 14 bases between. The CDR3 is CASSYDRGSRNSPLHF. Written as DNA, the CDR3 is TGTGCCAGCAGTTACGATCGGGGGTCTCGTAATTCACCCCTCCACTTT.

The chain employs TRBV28 and TRBJ1-2; 12 bases match TRBD1. The CDR3 has 15 amino acids. The V gene end was trimmed by 3 bases and the J gene end by 5 bases; junction bases not matched to a gene: 4. The germline V gene has CDR1 MDHEN and CDR2 SYDVKM. The CDR3 bases are TGTGCCAGCAGTTTCGGGACAGGGGGCGCATATGGCTACACCTTC. It codes for CASSFGTGGAYGYTF.

A single count supports this clone. The chain has TRBV11-2 and TRBJ1-4; D is undetermined. CDR3 size: 14 residues. Between the trimmed V and J ends, which lost 7 bases and 5 bases, there was a span of 14 bases. CDR1 and CDR2 (germline): SGHAT, FQNNGV. The CDR3 loop reads CASTPGPINEKLFF. For the CDR3, the DNA is TGTGCCAGCACTCCGGGCCCGATAAATGAAAAACTGTTTTTT.

J is TRBJ2-1 and V is TRBV6-5; TRBD2 aligns across 14 bases. CDR3 length: 15 residues. J gave up 6 bases and V 5 bases, and 3 bases lay outside the gene matches. The germline V gene has CDR1 MNHEY and CDR2 SVGAGI. The CDR3 DNA sequence: TGTGCCAGCAGTCGGACTAGCGGGGGGCGCAATGAGCAGTTCTTC. Translating it yields CASSRTSGGRNEQFF.

The J gene is TRBJ2-7, the V gene TRBV7-2; 8 bases are a match to TRBD2. This CDR3 contains 17 residues. Germline CDR1 and CDR2: SGHTA and FQGNSA. V shed 6 bases, J shed 0 bases, and the junction held 13 bases outside the gene matches. CDR3: CASRGPGRGVSSYEQYF. CDR3 in DNA: TGTGCCAGCAGAGGCCCCGGGCGGGGGGTTTCCTCCTACGAGCAGTACTTC.

CDR3 bases: TGTGCCAGCAGCTTAGGGGCCTCAGGGACCAATGAGCAGTTCTTC. The encoded protein is CASSLGASGTNEQFF. V and J are TRBV7-8 and TRBJ2-1, with D tentatively TRBD1 or TRBD2 (5 bases each). Trimming left V 1 base short and J 6 bases short, with 13 bases between. CDR3 length equals 15 residues. Germline lookup yields CDR1 SGHVS and CDR2 FQNEAQ. Full variable domain (rest looked up from reference TRBV7-8 and TRBJ2-1): GAGVSQSPRYKVAKRGQDVALRCDPISGHVSLFWYQQALGQGPEFLTYFQNEAQLDKSGLPSDRFFAERPEGSVSTLKIQRTQQEDSAVYLCASSLGASGTNEQFFGPGTRLTVL.

The chain links TRBV28 to TRBJ1-2; a possible D gene is TRBD1 (5 bases). Per the germline V gene, CDR1 is MDHEN and CDR2 is SYDVKM. V was trimmed by 0 bases and J by 7 bases, leaving 9 bases between them. The CDR3 covers 13 residues. The CDR3 DNA reads TGTGCCAGCAGTTTATGGATTGGGGGTGGCTACACCTTC. Its translation is CASSLWIGGGYTF.

The chain joins TRBV27 to TRBJ1-3, with a tentative D call TRBD1 (6 bases). CDR1 and CDR2 (germline): MNHEY, SMNVEV (reference sequence). The CDR3 length is 13 residues. V gave up 6 bases and J gave up 4 bases, with 10 bases separating them. Here the CDR3 reads CASSHTGGNTIYF. In DNA, the CDR3 is TGTGCCAGCAGCCATACAGGGGGAAACACCATATATTTT.

This chain uses TRBV19 with TRBJ1-1; possibly TRBD1 for D (6 bases). CDR3 size: 14 residues. Between the trimmed V and J ends, which lost 6 bases and 5 bases, there was a span of 16 bases. Germline V gives CDR1 LNHDA, CDR2 SQIVND (reference sequence). This chain's CDR3 is CASRYARGRTEAFF. CDR3 bases: TGTGCCAGTAGATATGCGAGGGGGAGGACTGAAGCTTTCTTT. Filled out from reference TRBV19 and TRBJ1-1, the complete variable domain reads DGGITQSPKYLFRKEGQNVTLSCEQNLNHDAMYWYRQDPGQGLRLIYYSQIVNDFQKGDIAEGYSVSREKKESFPLTVTSAQKNPTAFYLCASRYARGRTEAFFGQGTRLTVV.

The gene calls are TRBV28 and TRBJ2-5; 8 bases match TRBD2. This CDR3 is built from 15 residues. The ends lost 5 bases at V and 1 base at J; junction bases unmatched: 6. Germline CDR1 is MDHEN and CDR2 is SYDVKM. The CDR3 reads CASSPPGGVQETQYF. The CDR3 DNA reads TGTGCCAGCAGTCCACCGGGAGGGGTCCAAGAGACCCAGTACTTC.

The sample holds a few counts of this clone. Distinct nucleotide sequences in the sample also encode this CDR3. Here the CDR3 reads CASSPQGYGYTF. The CDR3 DNA reads TGTGCCAGCAGCCCACAGGGCTATGGCTACACCTTC. The V call is TRBV7-2, the J call TRBJ1-2; tentatively, D is TRBD1 (6 bases). Trimming left V 5 bases short and J 4 bases short, with 8 bases between. CDR1 and CDR2 from the germline V gene are SGHTA and FQGNSA. This CDR3 is 12 amino acids long. The full variable domain, completed using reference TRBV7-2 and TRBJ1-2, is GAGVSQSPSNKVTEKGKDVELRCDPISGHTALYWYRQSLGQGLEFLIYFQGNSAPDKSGLPSDRFSAERTGGSVSTLTIQRTQQEDSAVYLCASSPQGYGYTFGSGTRLTVV.

V usage is TRBV5-1 and J usage is TRBJ2-2; 7 bases fit TRBD2. CDR1 is SGHRS and CDR2 is YFSETQ in the germline V gene. This CDR3 region has 15 residues. The junction had 5 bases not matched to a gene; V was cut back by 2 bases and J by 4 bases. Here the CDR3 reads CASSFVLAATGELFF. CDR3 DNA sequence: TGCGCCAGCAGCTTTGTCCTAGCGGCCACCGGGGAGCTGTTTTTT.

The CDR3 spells CASSFQGVREKLFF. CDR3 bases: TGTGCCAGCAGCTTTCAGGGTGTTCGGGAAAAACTGTTTTTT. The V and J genes are TRBV5-6 and TRBJ1-4; D is perhaps TRBD1 (5 bases). The CDR3 extends over 14 amino acids. Germline CDR1 reads SGHDT; CDR2 reads YYEEEE. Trimming removed 2 bases at V and 8 bases at J, with 13 bases between.

In nucleotides, the CDR3 is TGTGCCAGTAGCACAGGAATAGCCAAAAACATTCAGTACTTC. Protein sequence: CASSTGIAKNIQYF. The chain employs TRBV19 and TRBJ2-4; D is possibly TRBD1 (5 bases). Germline V gene sequence: CDR1 LNHDA, CDR2 SQIVND (reference sequence). The V gene lost 6 bases and the J gene lost 0 bases, with 9 bases spanning the gap. This CDR3 contains 14 residues.

The chain employs TRBV7-9 and TRBJ1-4, with D perhaps TRBD1 (6 bases). Germline V lookup: CDR1 SEHNR, CDR2 FQNEAQ (reference sequence). The CDR3 is 15 residues long. Trimming took 5 bases from V and 2 from J, leaving 12 bases between them. The CDR3 DNA follows: TGTGCCAGCAGCGTTCAGGGGCCCACTAATGAAAAACTGTTTTTT. Amino acids: CASSVQGPTNEKLFF.

V and J are TRBV28 and TRBJ2-7; perhaps TRBD2 as D (6 bases). This CDR3 has 14 amino acids. Trimming took off 1 base at V and 7 bases at J, with 14 bases between the two ends. Germline V gives CDR1 MDHEN, CDR2 SYDVKM. The CDR3 bases are TGTGCCAGCAGTTTATATGGGAGGACTTATGAGCAGTACGTC. Its translation is CASSLYGRTYEQYV.

This rearrangement joins TRBV19 to TRBJ1-5; the match to TRBD1 covers 10 bases. The CDR3 has 14 amino acids. Germline V lookup: CDR1 LNHDA, CDR2 SQIVND (reference sequence). Germline trimming cut 7 bases from V and 6 bases from J; bases unmatched to any gene: 6. CDR3 amino acids: CASTSTGGGQPQHF. CDR3 DNA sequence: TGTGCCAGTACCTCGACAGGGGGCGGTCAGCCCCAGCATTTT.

The chain links TRBV19 to TRBJ1-1, with D maybe TRBD1 (5 bases). The CDR3 runs 14 residues. Germline CDR1 and CDR2: LNHDA and SQIVND (reference sequence). V was clipped by 7 bases and J by 2 bases, with 14 bases between them. For the CDR3, the DNA is TGTGCCAGTACCTGGGACGGGAGAAACACTGAAGCTTTCTTT. Encoded protein: CASTWDGRNTEAFF. The full variable domain, with the rest looked up from reference TRBV19 and TRBJ1-1, is DGGITQSPKYLFRKEGQNVTLSCEQNLNHDAMYWYRQDPGQGLRLIYYSQIVNDFQKGDIAEGYSVSREKKESFPLTVTSAQKNPTAFYLCASTWDGRNTEAFFGQGTRLTVV.

This clone was picked up one time. This sequence joins TRBV7-9 and TRBJ1-3; the D is unclear. Germline loops: CDR1 SEHNR, CDR2 FQNEAQ (reference sequence). The length of the CDR3 is 15 residues. The ends were cut back, 10 bases at V and 0 bases at J, with 16 bases in the middle. CDR3 amino acids: CATTVSLVSGNTIYF. CDR3 nucleotide sequence: TGTGCCACGACTGTTAGTTTGGTCTCTGGAAACACCATATATTTT.

A single count supports this clone. A junction end diverges from the germline sequence, so it may reflect a read error. The chain couples TRBV4-1 to TRBJ1-3; perhaps TRBD1 as D (5 bases). Germline assignment: CDR1 MGHRA and CDR2 YSYEKL. The CDR3 loop spans 15 amino acids. In DNA form, the CDR3 reads TGCGCCAGCAGCCAACTAGGGGTGTCTGTAAACACCATATATTTT. Translated: CASSQLGVSVNTIYF.

This clone is a singleton in its sample. The chain uses TRBV4-1 and TRBJ2-3; D gene unclear. The germline CDR1 and CDR2 sequences are MGHRA and YSYEKL. Deletions cut 0 bases from V and 3 bases from J, with 7 bases between. CDR3 size: 14 residues. For the CDR3, the DNA is TGCGCCAGCAGCCAAGATGACGGGACAGATACGCAGTATTTT. Amino acids: CASSQDDGTDTQYF.

The chain has TRBV7-9 and TRBJ1-2; D unclear. This CDR3 has 15 amino acids. Germline loops: CDR1 SEHNR, CDR2 FQNEAQ (reference sequence). Deletions cut 1 base from V and 2 bases from J, with 11 bases between. This CDR3 reads CASSLGLLANYGYTF. The CDR3, as DNA: TGTGCCAGCAGCTTAGGCCTCCTGGCGAACTATGGCTACACCTTC.